A selection of T cell receptor beta chains follows, all from one sample in a study of cytomegalovirus exposure and HLA in healthy donors. Profiling relied on immunoSEQ multiplex PCR, and the TCRdb table lists in-frame clones only, not all of them. The sample lists a few hundred thousand clones, approximately 85% occurring once. Sequencing used PBMCs. The receptor source for this set is a man aged 25-45 years in good health and CMV-seronegative. CDR3s include the opening cysteine and the closing phenylalanine or tryptophan. A D gene is named only where the DNA matches it firmly. The size of a clone is reported for some rows only, either as once, few or many, or as a class for expanded clones.

v_gene: TRBV6-1; abundance: .; j_gene: TRBJ1-5; d_gene: TRBD1; CDR3aa: CASSEGSQGFNSNQPQHF; CDR3nt: TGTGCCAGCAGTGAAGGATCACAGGGGTTTAATAGCAATCAGCCCCAGCATTTT
v_gene: TRBV11-2; abundance: .; j_gene: TRBJ2-2; d_gene: TRBD2; CDR3aa: CASSWTSGGRHPNTGELFF; CDR3nt: TGTGCCAGCAGCTGGACTAGCGGGGGGCGCCACCCGAACACCGGGGAGCTGTTTTTT
v_gene: TRBV6-5; abundance: .; j_gene: TRBJ1-1; d_gene: TRBD1; CDR3aa: CASSYRDRRNTEAFF; CDR3nt: TGTGCCAGCAGTTACCGGGACAGACGAAACACTGAAGCTTTCTTT
v_gene: TRBV6-5; abundance: .; j_gene: TRBJ1-1; d_gene: .; CDR3aa: CASRMTVNTEAFF; CDR3nt: TGTGCCAGCAGGATGACAGTGAACACTGAAGCTTTCTTT
v_gene: TRBV6-5; abundance: .; j_gene: TRBJ1-1; d_gene: .; CDR3aa: CASSYGRRTNTEAFF; CDR3nt: TGTGCCAGCAGTTACGGACGGCGGACTAACACTGAAGCTTTCTTT
v_gene: TRBV5-1; abundance: .; j_gene: TRBJ2-1; d_gene: .; CDR3aa: CASSLEGATYNEQFF; CDR3nt: TGCGCCAGCAGCTTAGAGGGCGCAACCTACAATGAGCAGTTCTTC
v_gene: TRBV5-6; abundance: .; j_gene: TRBJ2-3; d_gene: .; CDR3aa: CASSLEGVAGTDTQYF; CDR3nt: TGTGCCAGCAGCTTGGAAGGTGTAGCGGGCACAGATACGCAGTATTTT
v_gene: TRBV5-1; abundance: .; j_gene: TRBJ2-3; d_gene: TRBD2; CDR3aa: CASRMTSGGFPGADTQYF; CDR3nt: TGCGCCAGCAGGATGACTAGCGGGGGGTTCCCCGGCGCAGATACGCAGTATTTT
v_gene: TRBV18; abundance: many; j_gene: TRBJ2-7; d_gene: TRBD1; CDR3aa: CASSPRGQGAVEQYF; CDR3nt: TGTGCCAGCTCACCACGAGGGCAGGGGGCGGTCGAGCAGTACTTC
v_gene: TRBV6-1; abundance: .; j_gene: TRBJ2-2; d_gene: TRBD2; CDR3aa: CASSERGGSNTGELFF; CDR3nt: TGTGCCAGCAGTGAACGGGGGGGATCGAACACCGGGGAGCTGTTTTTT
v_gene: TRBV6-1; abundance: .; j_gene: TRBJ1-4; d_gene: .; CDR3aa: CVSSRGGSSNEKLFF; CDR3nt: TGTGTCAGCAGTCGAGGAGGAAGCTCTAATGAAAAACTGTTTTTT
v_gene: TRBV7-7; abundance: .; j_gene: TRBJ2-2; d_gene: .; CDR3aa: CASSHRVATGELFF; CDR3nt: TGTGCCAGCAGCCACAGGGTAGCGACCGGGGAGCTGTTTTTT
v_gene: TRBV6-5; abundance: few; j_gene: TRBJ2-7; d_gene: TRBD1; CDR3aa: CASSPGTGPAYEQYF; CDR3nt: TGTGCCAGCAGTCCCGGGACAGGGCCGGCTTACGAGCAGTACTTC
v_gene: TRBV7-2; abundance: .; j_gene: TRBJ2-5; d_gene: .; CDR3aa: CASSSDRTETQYF; CDR3nt: TGTGCCAGCAGCTCCGACAGGACAGAGACCCAGTACTTC
v_gene: TRBV7-6; abundance: .; j_gene: TRBJ2-3; d_gene: TRBD2; CDR3aa: CASRQGLVSTDTQYF; CDR3nt: TGTGCCAGCAGGCAGGGACTAGTAAGCACAGATACGCAGTATTTT
v_gene: TRBV19; abundance: .; j_gene: TRBJ1-1; d_gene: .; CDR3aa: CASLTRGAMNTEAFF; CDR3nt: TGTGCCAGCCTTACCCGTGGGGCAATGAACACTGAAGCTTTCTTT
v_gene: TRBV9; abundance: .; j_gene: TRBJ1-3; d_gene: .; CDR3aa: CASSVDLQAASGNTIYF; CDR3nt: TGTGCCAGCAGCGTAGATCTGCAGGCCGCCTCTGGAAACACCATATATTTT
v_gene: TRBV13; abundance: .; j_gene: TRBJ2-1; d_gene: .; CDR3aa: CASSLAQANEQFF; CDR3nt: TGTGCCAGCAGCTTAGCCCAGGCCAATGAGCAGTTCTTC
v_gene: TRBV5-6; abundance: .; j_gene: TRBJ2-4; d_gene: TRBD1; CDR3aa: CASSHGDRAKNIQYF; CDR3nt: TGTGCCAGCAGCCATGGGGACAGAGCCAAAAACATTCAGTACTTC
v_gene: TRBV11-2; abundance: .; j_gene: TRBJ2-1; d_gene: TRBD2; CDR3aa: CASSLETSGGFEQFF; CDR3nt: TGTGCCAGCAGCCTAGAGACTAGCGGGGGGTTTGAGCAGTTCTTC
v_gene: TRBV5-6; abundance: .; j_gene: TRBJ1-2; d_gene: .; CDR3aa: CASSLIIFPDYGYTF; CDR3nt: TGTGCCAGCAGCTTGATTATATTCCCGGACTATGGCTACACCTTC
v_gene: TRBV29-1; abundance: .; j_gene: TRBJ1-2; d_gene: .; CDR3aa: CSTLEEGGYGYTF; CDR3nt: TGCAGCACCCTCGAGGAGGGAGGCTATGGCTACACCTTC
v_gene: TRBV9; abundance: .; j_gene: TRBJ1-1; d_gene: TRBD1; CDR3aa: CASSALRDRGVEAFF; CDR3nt: TGTGCCAGCAGCGCGCTCCGGGACAGGGGTGTCGAAGCTTTCTTT
v_gene: TRBV18; abundance: .; j_gene: TRBJ2-5; d_gene: TRBD2; CDR3aa: CASSPLQAGGFQETQYF; CDR3nt: TGTGCCAGCTCACCACTCCAAGCGGGGGGGTTTCAAGAGACCCAGTACTTC
v_gene: TRBV27; abundance: .; j_gene: TRBJ2-7; d_gene: .; CDR3aa: CASSLSEDYEQYF; CDR3nt: TGTGCCAGCAGTTTATCGGAGGACTACGAGCAGTACTTC
v_gene: TRBV5-1; abundance: .; j_gene: TRBJ2-3; d_gene: TRBD2; CDR3aa: CASSLVTLAGSTDTQYF; CDR3nt: TGCGCCAGCAGCTTGGTAACGCTAGCGGGGAGCACAGATACGCAGTATTTT
v_gene: TRBV7-9; abundance: once; j_gene: TRBJ1-2; d_gene: .; CDR3aa: CASSFSYGYTF; CDR3nt: TGTGCCAGCAGCTTTAGCTATGGCTACACCTTC
v_gene: TRBV2; abundance: .; j_gene: TRBJ2-1; d_gene: TRBD1; CDR3aa: CASSVEGQGNEQFF; CDR3nt: TGTGCCAGCAGTGTCGAGGGACAGGGGAATGAGCAGTTCTTC
v_gene: TRBV18; abundance: few; j_gene: TRBJ1-2; d_gene: .; CDR3aa: CASSPGLDASMGYTF; CDR3nt: TGTGCCAGCTCACCTGGGCTTGATGCCTCTATGGGCTACACCTTC
v_gene: TRBV2; abundance: once; j_gene: TRBJ1-3; d_gene: .; CDR3aa: CASIKGVSGNTIYF; CDR3nt: TGTGCCAGCATCAAAGGGGTCTCTGGAAACACCATATATTTT
v_gene: TRBV18; abundance: .; j_gene: TRBJ1-1; d_gene: .; CDR3aa: CASSPALQTYTEAFF; CDR3nt: TGTGCCAGCTCACCAGCGCTTCAAACCTACACTGAAGCTTTCTTT
v_gene: TRBV6-1; abundance: .; j_gene: TRBJ2-2; d_gene: TRBD1; CDR3aa: CASRKQGSDTGELFF; CDR3nt: TGTGCCAGCAGAAAACAGGGGTCCGACACCGGGGAGCTGTTTTTT
v_gene: TRBV23-1; abundance: .; j_gene: TRBJ1-2; d_gene: TRBD1; CDR3aa: CASSPGTVTNYGYTF; CDR3nt: TGCGCCAGCAGTCCCGGGACAGTGACTAACTATGGCTACACCTTC
v_gene: TRBV19; abundance: .; j_gene: TRBJ2-3; d_gene: TRBD1; CDR3aa: CASSLRDRSTDTQYF; CDR3nt: TGTGCCAGTAGTCTCCGGGACAGAAGCACAGATACGCAGTATTTT
v_gene: TRBV19; abundance: .; j_gene: TRBJ1-2; d_gene: TRBD1; CDR3aa: CASSTTRQGAYGYTF; CDR3nt: TGTGCCAGTAGTACCACCCGACAGGGGGCTTACGGCTACACCTTC
v_gene: TRBV27; abundance: .; j_gene: TRBJ2-3; d_gene: .; CDR3aa: CASRALGGAPDTQYF; CDR3nt: TGTGCCAGCAGGGCCCTAGGGGGGGCCCCAGATACGCAGTATTTT
v_gene: TRBV11-2; abundance: .; j_gene: TRBJ2-2; d_gene: TRBD1; CDR3aa: CASSHHRGQGAGELFF; CDR3nt: TGTGCCAGCAGCCACCATAGGGGACAGGGGGCCGGGGAGCTGTTTTTT
v_gene: TRBV2; abundance: .; j_gene: TRBJ2-2; d_gene: TRBD2; CDR3aa: CASSSNLAGLTNTGELFF; CDR3nt: TGTGCCAGCAGCAGCAACCTAGCGGGACTAACGAACACCGGGGAGCTGTTTTTT
v_gene: TRBV9; abundance: once; j_gene: TRBJ2-1; d_gene: .; CDR3aa: CASSLGPFNYNEQFF; CDR3nt: TGTGCCAGCAGCCTTGGGCCTTTCAACTACAATGAGCAGTTCTTC
v_gene: TRBV19; abundance: .; j_gene: TRBJ1-2; d_gene: .; CDR3aa: CATGNYGYTF; CDR3nt: TGTGCCACCGGTAACTATGGCTACACCTTC
v_gene: TRBV18; abundance: .; j_gene: TRBJ1-6; d_gene: .; CDR3aa: CASSPQAGRNSPLHF; CDR3nt: TGTGCCAGCTCACCACAGGCAGGGCGGAATTCACCCCTCCACTTT
v_gene: TRBV7-2; abundance: .; j_gene: TRBJ1-5; d_gene: .; CDR3aa: CASSLGANQPQHF; CDR3nt: TGTGCCAGCAGCTTAGGCGCAAATCAGCCCCAGCATTTT
v_gene: TRBV27; abundance: .; j_gene: TRBJ2-7; d_gene: .; CDR3aa: CASSFSPRGYEQYF; CDR3nt: TGTGCCAGCAGTTTTAGTCCCCGGGGGTACGAGCAGTACTTC
v_gene: TRBV5-6; abundance: .; j_gene: TRBJ1-6; d_gene: TRBD1; CDR3aa: CASSLVGGVNSPLHF; CDR3nt: TGTGCCAGCAGCTTGGTAGGGGGCGTTAATTCACCCCTCCACTTT
v_gene: TRBV7-9; abundance: .; j_gene: TRBJ1-1; d_gene: .; CDR3aa: CASRPDRKGRYTEAFF; CDR3nt: TGTGCCAGCAGGCCTGACAGGAAAGGTCGGTACACTGAAGCTTTCTTT
v_gene: TRBV4-1; abundance: .; j_gene: TRBJ2-7; d_gene: .; CDR3aa: CASSLVWQKTYEQYF; CDR3nt: TGCGCCAGCAGCCTCGTATGGCAGAAGACCTACGAGCAGTACTTC
v_gene: TRBV19; abundance: .; j_gene: TRBJ1-6; d_gene: .; CDR3aa: CASTTGTNSPLHF; CDR3nt: TGTGCCAGTACGACAGGAACGAATTCACCCCTCCACTTT
v_gene: TRBV6-1; abundance: .; j_gene: TRBJ1-4; d_gene: .; CDR3aa: CASSEYRRSNEKLFF; CDR3nt: TGTGCCAGCAGTGAATACAGAAGATCTAATGAAAAACTGTTTTTT
v_gene: TRBV6-4; abundance: .; j_gene: TRBJ2-2; d_gene: .; CDR3aa: CASSEEGTSNTGELFF; CDR3nt: TGTGCCAGCAGTGAAGAGGGCACCTCGAACACCGGGGAGCTGTTTTTT
v_gene: TRBV7-9; abundance: few; j_gene: TRBJ1-6; d_gene: .; CDR3aa: CASSLSGTYNSPLHF; CDR3nt: TGTGCCAGCTCCCTGTCCGGGACCTATAATTCACCCCTCCACTTT
v_gene: TRBV5-1; abundance: once; j_gene: TRBJ2-6; d_gene: .; CDR3aa: CASSRASAGANVLTF; CDR3nt: TGCGCCAGCAGCCGCGCGTCGGCTGGGGCCAACGTCCTGACTTTC
v_gene: TRBV11-1; abundance: .; j_gene: TRBJ2-7; d_gene: TRBD1; CDR3aa: CASSQSGLGTGGPYEQYF; CDR3nt: TGTGCCAGCAGCCAGAGCGGCCTCGGGACAGGGGGTCCCTACGAGCAGTACTTC
v_gene: TRBV4-1; abundance: .; j_gene: TRBJ2-2; d_gene: TRBD1; CDR3aa: CASSQVPGGEYTGELFF; CDR3nt: TGCGCCAGCAGCCAGGTCCCAGGGGGCGAATACACCGGGGAGCTGTTTTTT
v_gene: TRBV5-6; abundance: .; j_gene: TRBJ2-1; d_gene: .; CDR3aa: CASSLVDEQFF; CDR3nt: TGTGCCAGCAGCTTGGTAGATGAGCAGTTCTTC